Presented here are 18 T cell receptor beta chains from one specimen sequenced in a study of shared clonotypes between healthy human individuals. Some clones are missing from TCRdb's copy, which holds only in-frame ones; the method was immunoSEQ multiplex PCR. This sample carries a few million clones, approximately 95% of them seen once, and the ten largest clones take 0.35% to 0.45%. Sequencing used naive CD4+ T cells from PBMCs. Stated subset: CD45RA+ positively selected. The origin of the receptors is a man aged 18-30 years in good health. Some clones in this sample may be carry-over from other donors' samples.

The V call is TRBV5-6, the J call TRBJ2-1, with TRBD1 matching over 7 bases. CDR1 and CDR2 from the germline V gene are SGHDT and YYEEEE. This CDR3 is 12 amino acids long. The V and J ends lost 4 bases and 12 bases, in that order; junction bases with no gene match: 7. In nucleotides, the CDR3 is TGTGCCAGCAGCGTAAGGGGGCGGAGGCAGTTCTTC. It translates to CASSVRGRRQFF.

CDR3 amino acids: CAWSGGTAAYEQYF. In DNA form, the CDR3 reads TGTGCCTGGAGTGGTGGGACAGCCGCCTACGAGCAGTACTTC. The chain uses TRBV30 and TRBJ2-7; 7 bases fit TRBD1. Germline CDR1 GTSNPN, CDR2 SVGIG (reference sequence). The CDR3 is 14 amino acids. Trimming removed 1 base from V and 2 bases from J; junction bases left unmatched: 5.

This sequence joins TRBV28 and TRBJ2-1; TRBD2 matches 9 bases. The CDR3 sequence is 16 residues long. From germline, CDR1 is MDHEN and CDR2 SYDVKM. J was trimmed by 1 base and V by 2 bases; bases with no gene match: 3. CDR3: CASSLNSGGSYNEQFF. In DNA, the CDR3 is TGTGCCAGCAGTTTAAATAGCGGGGGATCCTACAATGAGCAGTTCTTC.

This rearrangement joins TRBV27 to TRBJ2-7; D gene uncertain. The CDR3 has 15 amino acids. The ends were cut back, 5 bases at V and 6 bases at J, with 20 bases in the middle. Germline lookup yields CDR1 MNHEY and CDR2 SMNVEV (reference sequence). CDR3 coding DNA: TGTGCCAGCAGTCTCCCAGGCGCTAGGGTCCGCGAGCAGTACTTC. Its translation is CASSLPGARVREQYF.

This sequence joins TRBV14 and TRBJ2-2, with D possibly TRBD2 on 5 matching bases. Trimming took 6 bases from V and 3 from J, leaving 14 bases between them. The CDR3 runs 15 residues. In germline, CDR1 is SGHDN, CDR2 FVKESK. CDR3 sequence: CASSLAGGYTGELFF. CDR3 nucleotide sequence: TGTGCCAGCAGTCTCGCGGGCGGTTACACCGGGGAGCTGTTTTTT.

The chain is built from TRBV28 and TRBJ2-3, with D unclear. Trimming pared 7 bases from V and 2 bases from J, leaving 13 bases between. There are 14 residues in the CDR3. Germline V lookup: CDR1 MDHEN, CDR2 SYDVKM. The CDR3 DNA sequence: TGTGCCAGCACCTTATCCACTCACACAGATACGCAGTATTTT. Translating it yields CASTLSTHTDTQYF.

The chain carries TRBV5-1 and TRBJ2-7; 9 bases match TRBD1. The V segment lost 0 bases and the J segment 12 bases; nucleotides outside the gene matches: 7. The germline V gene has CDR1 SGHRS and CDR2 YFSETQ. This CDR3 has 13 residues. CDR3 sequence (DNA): TGCGCCAGCAGCTTGGAGGTTGGGGACAGGGTGTACTTC. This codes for CASSLEVGDRVYF.

The CDR3 here is CASSLGGISETQYF. CDR3 DNA: TGCGCCAGCAGCCTAGGGGGGATCTCGGAGACCCAGTACTTC. The chain recombines TRBV5-1 with TRBJ2-5, with D perhaps matching TRBD1 or TRBD2 (6 bases each). The V end lost 4 bases, the J end lost 5 bases, and 15 bases lay between the germline ends. CDR3 length: 14 residues. Germline lookup yields CDR1 SGHRS and CDR2 YFSETQ.

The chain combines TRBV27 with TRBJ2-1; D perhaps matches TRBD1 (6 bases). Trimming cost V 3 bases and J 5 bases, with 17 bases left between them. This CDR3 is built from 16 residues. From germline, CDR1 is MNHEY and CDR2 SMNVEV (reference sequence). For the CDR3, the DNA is TGTGCCAGCAGTTTCCTCCCAGGGGAAAGAGACAATGAGCAGTTCTTC. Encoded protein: CASSFLPGERDNEQFF.

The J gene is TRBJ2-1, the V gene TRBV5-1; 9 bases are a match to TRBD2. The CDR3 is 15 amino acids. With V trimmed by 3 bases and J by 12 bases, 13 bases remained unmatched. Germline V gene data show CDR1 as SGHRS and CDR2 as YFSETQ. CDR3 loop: CASSYLAGSPSGQFF. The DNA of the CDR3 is TGCGCCAGCAGCTATCTAGCGGGGTCCCCCTCGGGGCAGTTCTTC. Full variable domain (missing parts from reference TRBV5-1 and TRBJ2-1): KAGVTQTPRYLIKTRGQQVTLSCSPISGHRSVSWYQQTPGQGLQFLFEYFSETQRNKGNFPGRFSGRQFSNSRSEMNVSTLELGDSALYLCASSYLAGSPSGQFFGPGTRLTVL.

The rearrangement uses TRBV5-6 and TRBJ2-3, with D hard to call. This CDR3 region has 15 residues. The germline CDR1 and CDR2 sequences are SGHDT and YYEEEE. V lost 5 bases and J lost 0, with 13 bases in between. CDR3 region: CASRLWAPSTDTQYF. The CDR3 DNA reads TGTGCCAGCAGGCTATGGGCGCCCAGCACAGATACGCAGTATTTT. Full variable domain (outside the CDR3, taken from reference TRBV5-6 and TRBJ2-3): DAGVTQSPTHLIKTRGQQVTLRCSPKSGHDTVSWYQQALGQGPQFIFQYYEEEERQRGNFPDRFSGHQFPNYSSELNVNALLLGDSALYLCASRLWAPSTDTQYFGPGTRLTVL.

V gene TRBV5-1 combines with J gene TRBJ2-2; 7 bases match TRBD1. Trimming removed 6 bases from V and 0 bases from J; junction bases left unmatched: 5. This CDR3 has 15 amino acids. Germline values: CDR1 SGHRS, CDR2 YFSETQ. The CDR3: CASNRGSPNTGELFF. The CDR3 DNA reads TGCGCCAGCAACAGGGGTTCGCCGAACACCGGGGAGCTGTTTTTT. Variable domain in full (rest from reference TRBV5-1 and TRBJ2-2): KAGVTQTPRYLIKTRGQQVTLSCSPISGHRSVSWYQQTPGQGLQFLFEYFSETQRNKGNFPGRFSGRQFSNSRSEMNVSTLELGDSALYLCASNRGSPNTGELFFGEGSRLTVL.

The CDR3 coding sequence is TGTGCCAGCAGCTCCGAACTAGCGCCCCTCAACTACAATGAGCAGTTCTTC. As protein: CASSSELAPLNYNEQFF. This chain uses TRBV5-6 with TRBJ2-1; 7 positions agree with TRBD2. Germline lookup yields CDR1 SGHDT and CDR2 YYEEEE. V trimming: 3 bases; J trimming: 3 bases; junction bases outside the gene matches: 12. The length of the CDR3 is 17 residues.

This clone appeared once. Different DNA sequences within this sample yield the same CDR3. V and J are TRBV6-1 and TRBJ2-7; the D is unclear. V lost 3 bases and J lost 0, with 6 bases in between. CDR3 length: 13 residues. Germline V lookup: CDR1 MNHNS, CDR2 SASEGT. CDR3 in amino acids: CASSDPGSYEQYF. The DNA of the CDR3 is TGTGCCAGCAGTGATCCAGGCTCCTACGAGCAGTACTTC.

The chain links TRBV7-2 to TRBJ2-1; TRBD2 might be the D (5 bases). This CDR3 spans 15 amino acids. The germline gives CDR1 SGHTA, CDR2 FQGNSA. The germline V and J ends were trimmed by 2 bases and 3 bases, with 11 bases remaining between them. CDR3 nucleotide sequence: TGTGCCAGCAGCTTAAAGGCGGGCCTCTACAATGAGCAGTTCTTC. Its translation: CASSLKAGLYNEQFF.

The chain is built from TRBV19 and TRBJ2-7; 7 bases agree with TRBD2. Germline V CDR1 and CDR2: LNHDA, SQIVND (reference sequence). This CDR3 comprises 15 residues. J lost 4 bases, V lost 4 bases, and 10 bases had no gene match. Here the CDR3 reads CASSRVGGSYYEQYF. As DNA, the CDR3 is TGTGCCAGTAGTAGGGTTGGCGGGAGTTATTACGAGCAGTACTTC.

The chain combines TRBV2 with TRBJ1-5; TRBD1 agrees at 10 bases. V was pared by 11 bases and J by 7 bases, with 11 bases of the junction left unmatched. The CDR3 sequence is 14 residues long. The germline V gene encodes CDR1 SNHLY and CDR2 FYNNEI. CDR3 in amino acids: CAGSGTGVGQPQHF. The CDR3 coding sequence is TGTGCCGGATCCGGGACAGGGGTAGGGCAGCCCCAGCATTTT.

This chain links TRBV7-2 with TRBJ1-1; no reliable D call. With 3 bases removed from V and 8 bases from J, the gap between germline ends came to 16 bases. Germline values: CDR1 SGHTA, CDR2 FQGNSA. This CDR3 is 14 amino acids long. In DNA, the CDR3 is TGTGCCAGCAGCTTGCTCGGGAGGGCCCGCGAAGCTTTCTTT. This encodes CASSLLGRAREAFF.